One sample yielded the 25 T cell receptor beta chains listed below, sequenced in a study of T-cell memory formation after mild COVID-19. TCRdb fed the 5' RACE reads into MiXCR, producing one record per CDR3 protein. Of about 290,000 distinct CDR3 sequences in the sample, less than 20% were seen once. The sample was PBMCs or a T cell subset sorted from them (not recorded which). These TCRs come from a man younger than 35 who had mild COVID-19 (a few samples of this study predate the infection). Cell type and time point are not known.

This clonotype was counted only a few times. The rearrangement links TRBV9 to TRBJ2-5; D is uncertain. This CDR3 is built from 13 residues. V shed 0 bases and J shed 5 bases, with 8 bases lying between them. CDR1 and CDR2 from the germline V gene are SGDLS and YYNGEE. In DNA form, the CDR3 reads TGTGCCAGCAGCGTAGATTACGGGGAGACCCAGTACTTC. Translated, it gives CASSVDYGETQYF.

V is TRBV29-1 and J is TRBJ1-1, with D unclear. The CDR3 has 11 amino acids. The V gene lost 8 bases and the J gene lost 1 base, with 8 bases spanning the gap. Germline assignment: CDR1 SQVTM and CDR2 ANQGSEA. The CDR3 nucleotides are TGCAGCATAAGTAGGAACACTGAAGCTTTCTTT. Protein: CSISRNTEAFF.

A few counts support this clonotype. This chain links TRBV5-1 with TRBJ1-4; D may be TRBD1 (6 bases). CDR1 is SGHRS, CDR2 YFSETQ, per germline. Between the trimmed V and J ends, which lost 4 bases and 7 bases, there was a span of 11 bases. The CDR3 is made up of 13 amino acids. The CDR3 sequence: CASSVGAGEKLFF. CDR3 bases: TGCGCCAGCAGCGTGGGGGCTGGTGAAAAACTGTTTTTT.

The rearrangement uses TRBV6-2 or TRBV6-3 and TRBJ1-5; TRBD1 aligns across 8 bases. Germline trimming cut 6 bases from V and 5 bases from J; bases unmatched to any gene: 6. This CDR3 is 14 amino acids long. CDR1 and CDR2 (germline): MNHEY, SVGEGT. The CDR3 nucleotides read TGTGCCAGCAGCCAGGACAGGGAGTATCAGCCCCAGCATTTT. Amino acid sequence: CASSQDREYQPQHF.

This clonotype showed up many times. The chain uses TRBV6-5 and TRBJ1-2; D may be TRBD1 (5 bases). This CDR3 spans 14 amino acids. Germline V gene lookup returns CDR1 MNHEY and CDR2 SVGAGI. Trimming removed 3 bases at V and 2 bases at J, with 10 bases between. CDR3 bases: TGTGCCAGCAGTTATGGAGGGGTCAACTATGGCTACACCTTC. This translates into CASSYGGVNYGYTF.

The J gene is TRBJ1-1, the V gene TRBV11-2; D not resolved. Germline V gene sequence: CDR1 SGHAT, CDR2 FQNNGV. With 0 bases removed from V and 4 bases from J, the gap between germline ends came to 12 bases. The CDR3 has 15 amino acids. CDR3 DNA sequence: TGTGCCAGCAGCTTAGATGGGAATTGGGGCACTGAAGCTTTCTTT. Translation: CASSLDGNWGTEAFF.

The chain combines TRBV20-1 with TRBJ2-5; D perhaps matches TRBD2 (6 bases). Trimming shortened V by 3 bases and J by 3 bases, and 14 bases separated the two germline ends. The CDR3 has 14 amino acids. Germline lookup yields CDR1 DFQATT and CDR2 SNEGSKA (reference sequence). CDR3 protein: CSASLIAGKETQYF. DNA for the CDR3: TGCAGTGCTAGTCTGATCGCGGGGAAAGAGACCCAGTACTTC.

This chain connects TRBV20-1 to TRBJ1-1; D might be TRBD1 (5 bases). Trimming removed 5 bases from V and 9 bases from J, with 13 bases in between. The CDR3 loop spans 11 amino acids. CDR1 and CDR2 (germline): DFQATT, SNEGSKA (reference sequence). The CDR3 region is CSAAGTTKAFF. As DNA, the CDR3 is TGCAGTGCTGCCGGGACTACAAAAGCTTTCTTT.

The table lists this clonotype with many counts. J is TRBJ2-7 and V is TRBV18; D is unresolved. The germline V gene has CDR1 KGHSH and CDR2 LQKENI. This CDR3 is 15 amino acids long. With 0 bases removed from V and 0 bases from J, the gap between germline ends came to 9 bases. CDR3 sequence (DNA): TGTGCCAGCTCACCACCTCTGGCCAACTCCTACGAGCAGTACTTC. Residues: CASSPPLANSYEQYF.

This clonotype showed up many times. The chain employs TRBV6-2 or TRBV6-3 and TRBJ2-7; D tentatively fits TRBD1 or TRBD2 (5 bases each). Per the germline V gene, CDR1 is MNHEY and CDR2 is SVGEGT. The V end lost 0 bases, the J end lost 3 bases, and 15 bases lay between the germline ends. This CDR3 comprises 16 residues. The chain's CDR3 is CASSYSGLGPRYEQYV. The CDR3 DNA follows: TGTGCCAGCAGTTACTCGGGGTTGGGACCCCGCTACGAGCAGTACGTC.

There are a few counts of this clonotype. The chain uses TRBV7-2 and TRBJ1-1; no clear D. The CDR3 is 14 residues long. Germline CDR1 is SGHTA and CDR2 is FQGNSA. V was shortened by 4 bases and J by 1 base, with 10 bases between the two germline ends. In nucleotides, the CDR3 is TGTGCCAGCAGCTCAGCTGGGGAGAACACTGAAGCTTTCTTT. Translation: CASSSAGENTEAFF. The full variable domain, with the rest looked up from reference TRBV7-2 and TRBJ1-1, is GAGVSQSPSNKVTEKGKDVELRCDPISGHTALYWYRQSLGQGLEFLIYFQGNSAPDKSGLPSDRFSAERTGGSVSTLTIQRTQQEDSAVYLCASSSAGENTEAFFGQGTRLTVV.

V and J are TRBV24-1 and TRBJ2-3, with 8 bases fitting TRBD2. Looked up from germline, CDR1 is KGHDR and CDR2 is SFDVKD. The CDR3 sequence is 15 residues long. V lost 9 bases, J lost 0 bases, and 7 bases stayed unmatched. The CDR3 DNA reads as TGTGCCACCGGGCAGCGGGGGTCTAGCACAGATACGCAGTATTTT. Protein product: CATGQRGSSTDTQYF.

This clonotype appeared a few times. V is TRBV6-6 and J is TRBJ2-3; D is perhaps TRBD2 (5 bases). V was shortened by 5 bases and J by 6 bases, with 15 bases between the two germline ends. Germline V gene data show CDR1 as MNHNY and CDR2 as SVGAGI (reference sequence). This CDR3 spans 14 amino acids. The CDR3 DNA reads TGTGCCAGCAGTCTGACTAAGCCTGGGGATACGCAGTATTTT. Residues: CASSLTKPGDTQYF.

This clonotype was recorded a few times. V usage is TRBV6-5 and J usage is TRBJ1-1, with TRBD1 matching 10 bases. This CDR3 is 14 amino acids long. Looked up from germline, CDR1 is MNHEY and CDR2 is SVGAGI. V gave up 1 base and J gave up 11 bases; unmatched junction bases: 7. CDR3 coding DNA: TGTGCCAGCAGTTACTGGGACAGGGGTCCGGGGGCTTTCTTT. Translated, it gives CASSYWDRGPGAFF.

The rearrangement joins TRBV2 to TRBJ1-2, with 11 bases fitting TRBD1. This CDR3 comprises 13 residues. V lost 6 bases and J lost 6; bases outside the gene matches: 3. Germline V gene sequence: CDR1 SNHLY, CDR2 FYNNEI. The CDR3 protein is CASSGQGANGYTF. The CDR3, as DNA: TGTGCCAGCAGCGGACAGGGGGCGAATGGCTACACCTTC.

This clonotype was recorded many times. This sequence joins TRBV4-2 and TRBJ2-1, with 9 bases aligning to TRBD1. This CDR3 has 17 amino acids. Germline V gene lookup returns CDR1 LGHNA and CDR2 YNFKEQ. V lost 2 bases, J lost 10 bases, and 15 bases stayed unmatched. Here the CDR3 reads CASSQHRTGGPVFEQFF. The CDR3 region has the DNA TGTGCCAGCAGCCAACATCGTACAGGGGGCCCAGTTTTCGAGCAGTTCTTC.

The rearrangement links TRBV28 to TRBJ1-1; 7 bases line up with TRBD1. Germline CDR1 and CDR2: MDHEN and SYDVKM. Trimming removed 6 bases from V and 1 base from J; junction bases left unmatched: 5. This CDR3 has 14 amino acids. The CDR3 is CASRKGGTNTEAFF. DNA for the CDR3: TGTGCCAGCAGGAAAGGGGGCACGAACACTGAAGCTTTCTTT.

The chain uses TRBV29-1 and TRBJ2-1; D possibly corresponds to TRBD2 (5 bases). Trimming pared 7 bases from V and 7 bases from J, leaving 20 bases between. Germline values: CDR1 SQVTM, CDR2 ANQGSEA. The CDR3 loop spans 14 amino acids. In DNA form, the CDR3 reads TGCAGCGGGACTCGGACCGTGGTTGGGAATGAGCAGTTCTTC. As protein: CSGTRTVVGNEQFF.

In its sample, this clonotype was seen a few times. The J gene is TRBJ2-5, the V gene TRBV6-6; 7 bases fit TRBD1. J was trimmed by 2 bases and V by 2 bases; bases with no gene match: 2. CDR1 is MNHNY, CDR2 SVGAGI, per germline (reference sequence). CDR3 length: 14 residues. Here the CDR3 DNA reads TGTGCCAGCAGTTACCCGGGACAGCAAGAGACCCAGTACTTC. It yields the protein CASSYPGQQETQYF.

The chain recombines TRBV4-3 with TRBJ1-2; D gene unclear. Germline V gives CDR1 LGHNA, CDR2 YSLEER. This CDR3 spans 14 amino acids. The V and J ends lost 1 base and 8 bases respectively, with 14 bases between them. CDR3 sequence: CASSQVLFSWGYTF. The CDR3 nucleotides are TGCGCCAGCAGCCAAGTTCTCTTTTCTTGGGGCTACACCTTC.

The chain couples TRBV20-1 to TRBJ1-1; 10 bases align to TRBD1. The CDR3 has 13 amino acids. Germline lookup yields CDR1 DFQATT and CDR2 SNEGSKA (reference sequence). The chain's CDR3 is CRATGGWVTEAFF. CDR3 bases: TGCAGGGCGACAGGGGGCTGGGTCACTGAAGCTTTCTTT.

This clonotype was seen a few times. The chain recombines TRBV6-2 or TRBV6-3 with TRBJ2-3; perhaps TRBD2 as D (6 bases). With 6 bases removed from V and 1 base from J, the gap between germline ends came to 17 bases. The germline V gene has CDR1 MNHEY and CDR2 SVGEGT. This CDR3 spans 16 amino acids. DNA for the CDR3: TGTGCCAGCAGCCCCCGGAGGGGCCGGGGCACAGATACGCAGTATTTT. Translation gives CASSPRRGRGTDTQYF.

The V and J genes are TRBV29-1 and TRBJ2-4, with D maybe TRBD1 (6 bases). Germline assignment: CDR1 SQVTM and CDR2 ANQGSEA. The CDR3 extends over 14 amino acids. Trimming took 6 bases from V and 3 from J, leaving 15 bases between them. The CDR3 DNA is TGCAGCGTGATTAAGTCGGACAGCAAAAACATTCAGTACTTC. It codes for CSVIKSDSKNIQYF.

The chain is built from TRBV19 and TRBJ1-2; D gene ambiguous. Germline V lookup: CDR1 LNHDA, CDR2 SQIVND (reference sequence). The CDR3 loop spans 13 amino acids. The ends were cut back, 6 bases at V and 4 bases at J, with 12 bases in the middle. CDR3 amino acids: CASSPDGSYGYTF. DNA of the CDR3: TGTGCCAGTAGCCCAGACGGATCCTATGGCTACACCTTC.

V and J are TRBV11-1 and TRBJ2-2; D not resolved. This CDR3 has 14 residues. With 8 bases removed from V and 3 bases from J, the gap between germline ends came to 13 bases. Germline V lookup: CDR1 SGHAT, CDR2 FQDESV (reference sequence). The DNA of the CDR3 is TGTGCCAGCTCCCCCGGGCGATACACCGGGGAGCTGTTTTTT. It specifies CASSPGRYTGELFF.